The rows below give T cell receptor beta chains drawn from one sample of a study of cytomegalovirus exposure and HLA in healthy donors. TCRdb's table, derived via immunoSEQ multiplex PCR, lists solely in-frame clones and lacks some. The sample carries about 90,000 clones, 75% to 80% recorded once. Sequencing input: PBMCs. Receptors were obtained from a woman in her thirties or forties in good health and CMV-seropositive. CDR3s include the opening cysteine and the closing phenylalanine or tryptophan. A D gene is named only where the DNA matches it firmly. A row's size may be missing; if present it is once, few, many or a size class.

clone_size cdr3_length j_call d_call v_call cdr3_nt cdr3_aa
NA 17 TRBJ1-3 NA TRBV6-4 TGTGCCAGCAGCTTGACATCACAGATCATCTCTGGAAACACCATATATTTT CASSLTSQIISGNTIYF
NA 15 TRBJ2-7 TRBD2 TRBV2 TGTGCCAGCAGTAAGGGACTAGCGGCCTCCTACGAGCAGTACTTC CASSKGLAASYEQYF
NA 15 TRBJ2-7 TRBD1 TRBV9 TGTGCCAGCAGCGCCACCGGGACAGGGGACGGCGAGCAGTACTTC CASSATGTGDGEQYF
NA 15 TRBJ1-1 TRBD1 TRBV30 TGTGCCTCAACAAGGACAGGAGGCATGAACACTGAAGCTTTCTTT CASTRTGGMNTEAFF
NA 15 TRBJ2-7 TRBD2 TRBV2 TGTGCCAGCAGGGCCGGGACTAGCGGACAAGGGCAGCAGTACTTC CASRAGTSGQGQQYF
NA 14 TRBJ2-2 NA TRBV7-9 TGTGCCGGGGGGGCAGGGACAAACACCGGGGAGCTGTTTTTT CAGGAGTNTGELFF
NA 16 TRBJ2-5 TRBD2 TRBV5-1 TGCGCCAGCAGCCCTCCGGGACTAGCGGGAGGAGAGACCCAGTACTTC CASSPPGLAGGETQYF
NA 11 TRBJ1-2 NA TRBV5-6 TGTGCCAGCAGCTGGGCTGGGGGCTACCCCTTC CASSWAGGYPF
few 15 TRBJ1-1 NA TRBV5-5 TGTGCCAGCAGCTTCGGGCAGGGAGGGGACACTGAAGCTTTCTTT CASSFGQGGDTEAFF
NA 19 TRBJ2-7 NA TRBV7-9 TGTTCCAGCAGCCCCCCCAGACTTGGGGCTAGCGACCAACCCTACGAGCAGTACTTC CSSSPPRLGASDQPYEQYF
NA 14 TRBJ2-2 TRBD2 TRBV7-2 TGTGCCAGCAGCCGGGGCGGGGGAACCGGGGAGCTGTTTTTT CASSRGGGTGELFF
NA 14 TRBJ2-5 NA TRBV13 TGTGCCAGCAGCTTAGGCCCTCCACGGGAGACCCAGTACTTC CASSLGPPRETQYF
once 11 TRBJ1-5 NA TRBV19 TGTGCCGGGGGGGCGAATCAGCCCCAGCATTTT CAGGANQPQHF
NA 13 TRBJ1-2 TRBD1 TRBV5-6 TGTGCCAGCAGCATTTCAGGGGGCTTTGGCTACACCTTC CASSISGGFGYTF
once 19 TRBJ2-7 TRBD2 TRBV13 TGTGCCAGCAGCCCATCGAGACTAGCGGGAGAACACCCCTCCTACGAGCAGTACTTC CASSPSRLAGEHPSYEQYF
NA 15 TRBJ2-7 TRBD2 TRBV6-1 TGTGCCAGCAGTGAAGGACTAGCGAATACCTACGAGCAGTACTTC CASSEGLANTYEQYF
few 14 TRBJ2-1 TRBD1 TRBV29-1 TGCAGCGTGGACCGACAGGGGGCGCGAAATGAGCAGTTCTTC CSVDRQGARNEQFF
once 13 TRBJ2-3 TRBD1 TRBV19 TGTGCCAGCGGGGAACAGGGGGCAGATACGCAGTATTTT CASGEQGADTQYF
NA 16 TRBJ2-4 TRBD2 TRBV7-2 TGTGCCAGCAGCATCGGACTAGCGGGAGTAGGTGACATTCAGTACTTC CASSIGLAGVGDIQYF
NA 16 TRBJ2-1 TRBD2 TRBV27 TGTGCCAGCAGTTTAAGGGGCGGGAGGATAGGCAATGAGCAGTTCTTC CASSLRGGRIGNEQFF
NA 15 TRBJ2-7 NA TRBV5-1 TGCGCCAGCAGCTTCGGGACACCCCAAAGTAGGGTGCAGTACTTC CASSFGTPQSRVQYF
few 15 TRBJ1-2 NA TRBV9 TGTGCCAGCAGCCCTACACAGGACGGCTTATACGGCTACACCTTC CASSPTQDGLYGYTF
NA 14 TRBJ1-1 TRBD1 TRBV25-1 TGTGCCAGCAGTGAAGCAGGGGGCGCCACTGAAGCTTTCTTT CASSEAGGATEAFF
NA 15 TRBJ2-1 NA TRBV25-1 TGTGCCAGCAGTGAGCCAGGCCACTCCTACAATGAGCAGTTCTTC CASSEPGHSYNEQFF
NA 17 TRBJ2-1 TRBD2 TRBV4-3 TGCGCCAGCAGCCAGACTGAGACTAGCGGGAGCTTGGATGAGCAGTTCTTC CASSQTETSGSLDEQFF
NA 15 TRBJ1-5 NA TRBV30 TGTGCCTGGAGTACCGGGGTCGGTAGCAATCAGCCCCAGCATTTT CAWSTGVGSNQPQHF
NA 18 TRBJ2-2 NA TRBV11-3 TGTGCCAGCAGCTTCCGACGAAGGGGGAGCGGGAACACCGGGGAGCTGTTTTTT CASSFRRRGSGNTGELFF
NA 16 TRBJ2-1 TRBD2 TRBV5-1 TGCGCCAGCAGCTTATCAACTAGCGGGAGGGTTCATGAGCAGTTCTTC CASSLSTSGRVHEQFF
NA 15 TRBJ2-3 TRBD2 TRBV5-1 TGCGCCAGCAGCCTGGTAGCGGGAGATATAGATACGCAGTATTTT CASSLVAGDIDTQYF
NA 16 TRBJ2-1 TRBD2 TRBV7-3 TGTGCCAGCAGCAGGGGGCTAGCGGGGATTAACAATGAGCAGTTCTTC CASSRGLAGINNEQFF
NA 18 TRBJ2-2 NA TRBV7-8 TGTGCCAGCAGCTTGCCCCCCCTAGCGTCCCGGGCCACCGGGGAGCTGTTTTTT CASSLPPLASRATGELFF
NA 14 TRBJ1-2 TRBD1 TRBV5-4 TGTGCCAGCAACATCCAGGGGGTCGTCTATGGCTACACCTTC CASNIQGVVYGYTF
NA 17 TRBJ2-3 TRBD2 TRBV5-1 TGCGCCAGTAGCTTGGAGTTTGGCGGGAGGCCGATGGGTACGCAGTATTTT CASSLEFGGRPMGTQYF
NA 16 TRBJ1-1 TRBD1 TRBV7-2 TGTGCCAGCAGCTTAGAAGGGACAGGGGTGAACACTGAAGCTTTCTTT CASSLEGTGVNTEAFF
NA 12 TRBJ2-7 TRBD1 TRBV2 TGTGCCAGCGGAGACAGGGGAAACGAGCAGTACTTC CASGDRGNEQYF
NA 16 TRBJ2-7 TRBD2 TRBV9 TGTGCCAGCAGCGCCCTCGGGACTAGCGGCGCGGATGAGCAGTACTTC CASSALGTSGADEQYF
medium-sized 13 TRBJ1-1 NA TRBV18 TGTGCCAGCTCACCACCACAGAACACTGAAGCTTTCTTT CASSPPQNTEAFF
NA 15 TRBJ2-2 NA TRBV5-1 TGCGCCAGCAGCTTGGTCCAGGGGAACACCGGGGAGCTGTTTTTT CASSLVQGNTGELFF
once 14 TRBJ2-7 NA TRBV14 TGTGCCAGCAGCCCCGGGGGGCGCGTGTACGAGCAGTACTTC CASSPGGRVYEQYF
NA 10 TRBJ2-7 NA TRBV2 TGTGCCAGCAGTCAATACGAGCAGTACTTC CASSQYEQYF
NA 16 TRBJ2-7 TRBD2 TRBV6-5 TGTGCCAGCAGGTACTCAGGGACTAGCGGAACCTACGAGCAGTACTTC CASRYSGTSGTYEQYF
NA 14 TRBJ1-1 NA TRBV28 TGTGCCAGCAGTTCCCCCGACAGGAACACTGAAGCTTTCTTT CASSSPDRNTEAFF
NA 16 TRBJ2-7 NA TRBV21-1 TGTGCCAGCAGCAGCCCTGGACCAGGGTATGGCAACGAGCAGTACTTC CASSSPGPGYGNEQYF
NA 10 TRBJ1-2 NA TRBV2 TGTGCCAGCTTTGCGGATGGCTACACCTTC CASFADGYTF